This TCR beta chain derives from a study of T cell changes during pregnancy in multiple sclerosis. Method: immunoSEQ multiplex PCR; TCRdb's copy keeps in-frame clones and lacks some. The repertoire includes fewer than 100,000 clones, approximately 91% of them detected once, and less than 2.5% sits in the top ten. Trimming took 7 bases from V and 2 from J; bases not matched to a gene: 7. Germline V gene lookup returns CDR1 SGHDN and CDR2 FVKESK. The CDR3 has 14 residues. The TCR was taken from a female donor with multiple sclerosis, enrolled in a pregnancy study. The chain is built from TRBV14 and TRBJ1-1, with 7 bases lining up with TRBD1. Sequencing used peripheral blood, obtained before pregnancy. CDR3: CASNRQGFNTEAFF. CDR3 coding DNA: TGTGCCAGCAACCGACAGGGATTTAACACTGAAGCTTTCTTT.